This T cell receptor (beta chain) was retrieved from a study of T cells in Graves' hyperthyroidism and ophthalmopathy. J was trimmed by 2 bases and V by 3 bases; bases with no gene match: 4. This CDR3 contains 16 residues. Germline values: CDR1 SGHTA, CDR2 FQGNSA. A word on this clonotype: Its target is not known. This may be a read error: a much more frequent sequence differs by one nucleotide.

Amplification targeted TCR beta CDR3 regions from RNA transcripts. Carried out on the TCR CDR3, a first-round RT-PCR used the HTBI primer set. In TCRdb, the multiplex PCR reads were re-called with MiXCR into one record per CDR3 protein. The table records roughly 840,000 distinct CDR3 sequences, around 38% of them present only once. General study points: In validation, the model predicted ophthalmopathy. These predictions came a median roughly 6.5 months before onset. Most clonotypes that expanded in the thyroid above 0.001 also showed up in blood.

Under 12 ml fresh peripheral blood yielded the PBMCs. The gene calls are TRBV7-2 and TRBJ1-5; TRBD1 matches at 10 bases. Sequenced input: blood. This receptor was taken from a man aged 18 to 29 with Graves' hyperthyroidism. CDR3 sequence (DNA): TGTGCCAGCAGCTTGTATGGGACAGGGGGCAATCAGCCCCAGCATTTT. It specifies CASSLYGTGGNQPQHF.